The present T cell receptor (beta chain) was sequenced within a study of T cell repertoires in cytomegalovirus infection (dated by TCRdb to the late 2010s). Regarding the research as a whole: The HLA type of each donor mattered for the analysis, because public TCR beta signatures pointed to carriage of CMV infection along with the matching HLA type. Study-wide findings and limitations: Cumulative frequency of public TCR beta family members discriminated carriers of CMV infection plus the relevant HLA type in this cohort and an independent approximately 350-donor cohort. The ex vivo response was dominated by HLA-C-restricted CMV-specific TCR beta clonotypes, which also provided the single most frequent clonotype in two of eight donors.

Trimming takes 1 base off V and 7 bases off J; junction bases not matched to a gene: 4. The CDR3 numbers 14 residues from cysteine through phenylalanine. Of all the DNA, just the CDR3 is kept, 42 bases in frame from base 1. Sequences DFQATT (CDR1) and SNEGSKA (CDR2) are obtained from the germline V gene (reference sequence). TCRdb records Illumina HiSeq 1500 as the sequencer. Using fastp trimming at Q25 and MiXCR clonotype assembly, TCRdb reanalyzed the public sequencing data and kept in-frame beta chains. Entries that share a CDR3 protein sequence are merged under the most common genes and DNA. The sample table contains about 250,000 distinct CDR3 sequences; only one count was recorded for about 12% of them. 1.6% of the sample is taken by the ten largest. In the case of this clonotype: Its binding antigen is unknown. No quality values exist for individual bases; no much larger clone is one base distant.

The rearranged segments are TRBV20-1 and TRBJ2-1; 10 of the junction bases match TRBD1. The sample comprised PBMCs. This sequence was found in a human donor in good health (CMV status not recorded). Some clones in this sample may be carry-over from other donors' samples. The CDR3 loop reads CSARGQGAGNEQFF. The base sequence is TGCAGTGCTAGAGGACAGGGGGCGGGGAATGAGCAGTTCTTC.